This T cell receptor beta chain was obtained from a study of T-cell reconstitution after alpha-beta-depleted transplantation in children. The germline CDR1 and CDR2 sequences are MGHRA and YSYEKL. V lost 4 bases to trimming and J lost 7 bases; unmatched junction nucleotides: 6. The CDR3 sequence is 16 residues long. This clonotype was counted at least ten times. TCRbeta library construction was performed incorporating unique molecular identifiers. TCRdb called the PCR reads again in MiXCR, with one record for every CDR3 protein. The table records 640,000 or so distinct CDR3 sequences, approximately 15% of them present only once.

The sample was PBMCs from the stem cell graft donor, taken from the stem cell graft. This TCR was sampled from a human donor who donated a stem cell graft to a child with acute myeloid leukemia. The gene calls are TRBV4-1 and TRBJ2-1; 14 nucleotides match TRBD2. This chain's CDR3 is CASSPRLAGGRNEQFF. The CDR3 DNA reads TGCGCCAGCAGCCCCAGACTAGCGGGGGGGCGTAATGAGCAGTTCTTC.